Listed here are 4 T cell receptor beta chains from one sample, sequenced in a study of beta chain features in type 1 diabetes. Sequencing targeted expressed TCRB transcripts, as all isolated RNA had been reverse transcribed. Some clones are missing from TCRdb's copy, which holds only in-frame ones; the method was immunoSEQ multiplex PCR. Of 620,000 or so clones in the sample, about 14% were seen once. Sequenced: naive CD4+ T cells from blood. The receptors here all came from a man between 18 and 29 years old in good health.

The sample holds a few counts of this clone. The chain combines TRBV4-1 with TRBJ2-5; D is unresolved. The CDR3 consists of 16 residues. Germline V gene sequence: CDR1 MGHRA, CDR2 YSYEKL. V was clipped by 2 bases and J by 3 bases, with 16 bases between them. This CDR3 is CASSQSPQGQEETQYF. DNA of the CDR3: TGCGCCAGCAGCCAAAGCCCCCAAGGCCAGGAAGAGACCCAGTACTTC.

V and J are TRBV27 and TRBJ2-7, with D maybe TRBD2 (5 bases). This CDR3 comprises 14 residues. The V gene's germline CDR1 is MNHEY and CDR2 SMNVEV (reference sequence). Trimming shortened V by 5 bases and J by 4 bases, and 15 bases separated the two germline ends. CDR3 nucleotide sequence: TGTGCCAGCAGTCCCTCGGCCTCGGGATACGAGCAGTACTTC. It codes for CASSPSASGYEQYF.

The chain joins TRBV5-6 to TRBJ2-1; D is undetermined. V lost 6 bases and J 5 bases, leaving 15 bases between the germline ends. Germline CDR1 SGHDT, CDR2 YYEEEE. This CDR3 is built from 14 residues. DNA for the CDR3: TGTGCCAGCATCCGAAGTGGTGTCAACAATGAGCAGTTCTTC. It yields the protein CASIRSGVNNEQFF.

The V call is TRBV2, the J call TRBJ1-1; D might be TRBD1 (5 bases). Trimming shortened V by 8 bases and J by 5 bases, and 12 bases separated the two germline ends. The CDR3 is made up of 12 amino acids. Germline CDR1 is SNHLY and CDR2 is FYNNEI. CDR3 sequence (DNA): TGTGCCAGCGGGGACGCAGGGACTGAAGCTTTCTTT. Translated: CASGDAGTEAFF. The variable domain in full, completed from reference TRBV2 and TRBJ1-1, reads EPEVTQTPSHQVTQMGQEVILRCVPISNHLYFYWYRQILGQKVEFLVSFYNNEISEKSEIFDDQFSVERPDGSNFTLKIRSTKLEDSAMYFCASGDAGTEAFFGQGTRLTVV.